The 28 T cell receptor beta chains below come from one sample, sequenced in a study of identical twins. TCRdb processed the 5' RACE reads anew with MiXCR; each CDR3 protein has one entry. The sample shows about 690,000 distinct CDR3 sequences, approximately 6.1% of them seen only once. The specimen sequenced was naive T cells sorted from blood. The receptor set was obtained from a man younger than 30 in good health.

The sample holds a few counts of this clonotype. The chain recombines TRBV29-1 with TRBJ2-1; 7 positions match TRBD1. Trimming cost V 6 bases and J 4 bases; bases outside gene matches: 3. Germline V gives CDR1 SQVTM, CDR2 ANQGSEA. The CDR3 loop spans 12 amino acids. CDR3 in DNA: TGCAGCGTCTCCAGGGGGTACAATGAGCAGTTCTTC. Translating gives CSVSRGYNEQFF.

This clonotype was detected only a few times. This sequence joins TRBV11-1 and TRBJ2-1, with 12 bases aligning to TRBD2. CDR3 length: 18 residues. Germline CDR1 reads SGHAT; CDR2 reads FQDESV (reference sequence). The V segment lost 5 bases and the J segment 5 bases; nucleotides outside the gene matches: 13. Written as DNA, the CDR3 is TGTGCCAGCAGCCCACCGGGACTAGCGGGCCCCTGGAACAATGAGCAGTTCTTC. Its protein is CASSPPGLAGPWNNEQFF.

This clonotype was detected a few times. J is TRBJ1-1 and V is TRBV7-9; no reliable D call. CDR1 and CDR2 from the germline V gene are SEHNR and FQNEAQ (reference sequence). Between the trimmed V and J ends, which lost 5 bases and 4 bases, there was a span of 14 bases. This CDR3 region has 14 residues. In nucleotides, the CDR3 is TGTGCCAGCAGCCGTGATACAGATCCCACTGAAGCTTTCTTT. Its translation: CASSRDTDPTEAFF. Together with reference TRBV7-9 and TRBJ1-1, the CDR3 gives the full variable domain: DTGVSQNPRHKITKRGQNVTFRCDPISEHNRLYWYRQTLGQGPEFLTYFQNEAQLEKSRLLSDRFSAERPKGSFSTLEIQRTEQGDSAMYLCASSRDTDPTEAFFGQGTRLTVV.

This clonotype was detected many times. DNA of the CDR3: TGTGCCAGCAGTCCGGACAGGAGGCGGGCCAAAAACATTCAGTACTTC. It codes for CASSPDRRRAKNIQYF. The chain combines TRBV12-3 or TRBV12-4 with TRBJ2-4; 7 positions agree with TRBD1. The CDR3 totals 16 residues. J lost 1 base, V lost 5 bases, and 8 bases had no gene match.

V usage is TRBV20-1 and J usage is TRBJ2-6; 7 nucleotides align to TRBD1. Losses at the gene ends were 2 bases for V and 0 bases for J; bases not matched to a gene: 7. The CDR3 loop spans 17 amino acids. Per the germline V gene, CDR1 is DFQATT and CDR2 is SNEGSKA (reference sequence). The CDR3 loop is CSARTRTGSSGANVLTF. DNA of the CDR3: TGCAGTGCTAGAACCCGGACAGGATCCTCTGGGGCCAACGTCCTGACTTTC.

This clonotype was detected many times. In nucleotides, the CDR3 is TGCGCCAGCAGCCCCCAGCGGGTGAACACTGAAGCTTTCTTT. Its translation is CASSPQRVNTEAFF. The chain couples TRBV5-1 to TRBJ1-1, with D unclear. Germline values: CDR1 SGHRS, CDR2 YFSETQ. Trimming took off 4 bases at V and 0 bases at J, with 10 bases between the two ends. The CDR3 consists of 14 residues.

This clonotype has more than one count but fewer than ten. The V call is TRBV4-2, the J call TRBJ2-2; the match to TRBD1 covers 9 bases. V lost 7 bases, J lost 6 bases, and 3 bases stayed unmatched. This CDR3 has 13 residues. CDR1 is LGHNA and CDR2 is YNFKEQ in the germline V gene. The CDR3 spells CASMTGGPGELFF. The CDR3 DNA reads TGTGCCAGCATGACAGGGGGGCCCGGGGAGCTGTTTTTT.

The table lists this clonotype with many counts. CDR3: CASSLASGRFEQFF. CDR3 sequence (DNA): TGTGCCAGCAGCTTAGCCAGCGGGAGGTTTGAGCAGTTCTTC. The chain links TRBV7-9 to TRBJ2-1; 9 bases match TRBD2. The CDR3 runs to 14 residues. V shed 0 bases, J shed 9 bases, and the junction held 3 bases outside the gene matches. Germline-derived CDR1 and CDR2 are SEHNR and FQNEAQ (reference sequence). The full variable domain, with the rest looked up from reference TRBV7-9 and TRBJ2-1, is DTGVSQNPRHKITKRGQNVTFRCDPISEHNRLYWYRQTLGQGPEFLTYFQNEAQLEKSRLLSDRFSAERPKGSFSTLEIQRTEQGDSAMYLCASSLASGRFEQFFGPGTRLTVL.

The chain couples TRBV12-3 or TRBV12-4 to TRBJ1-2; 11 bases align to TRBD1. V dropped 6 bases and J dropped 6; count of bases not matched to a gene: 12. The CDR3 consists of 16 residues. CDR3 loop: CASSLDWTGGLDGYTF. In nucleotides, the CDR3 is TGTGCCAGCAGCCTAGACTGGACAGGGGGCTTAGATGGCTACACCTTC.

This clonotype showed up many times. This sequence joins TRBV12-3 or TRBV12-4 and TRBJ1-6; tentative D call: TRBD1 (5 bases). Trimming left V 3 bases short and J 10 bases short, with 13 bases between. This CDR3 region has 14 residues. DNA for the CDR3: TGTGCCAGCAGTTTGATCGGGGGACGGTCACCCCTCCACTTT. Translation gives CASSLIGGRSPLHF.

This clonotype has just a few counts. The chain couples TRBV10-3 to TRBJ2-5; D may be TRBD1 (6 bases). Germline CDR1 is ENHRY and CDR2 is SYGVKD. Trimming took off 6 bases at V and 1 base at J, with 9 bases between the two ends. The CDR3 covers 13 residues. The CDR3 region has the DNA TGTGCCATCAGGGGGACACGCCAAGAGACCCAGTACTTC. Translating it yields CAIRGTRQETQYF.

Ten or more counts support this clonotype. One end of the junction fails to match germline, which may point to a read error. The CDR3 reads CASSNPGPTRF. CDR3 bases: TGTGCCAGCAGCAATCCGGGACCTACAAGATTT. The chain joins TRBV7-2 to TRBJ1-3, with a possible D match to TRBD1 (5 bases). The CDR3 sequence is 11 residues long. Germline CDR1 SGHTA, CDR2 FQGNSA.

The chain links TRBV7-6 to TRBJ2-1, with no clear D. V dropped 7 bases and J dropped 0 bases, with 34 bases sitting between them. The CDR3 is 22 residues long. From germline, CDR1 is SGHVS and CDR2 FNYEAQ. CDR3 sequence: CASNPGYRSSTGGVSSYNEQFF. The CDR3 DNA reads TGTGCCAGCAACCCCGGATACAGAAGCAGTACTGGTGGGGTGAGCTCCTACAATGAGCAGTTCTTC.

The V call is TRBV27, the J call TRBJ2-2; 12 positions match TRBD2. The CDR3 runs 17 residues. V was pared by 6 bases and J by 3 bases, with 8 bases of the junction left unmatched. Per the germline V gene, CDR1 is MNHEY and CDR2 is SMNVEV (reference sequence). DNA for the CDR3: TGTGCCAGCAGCCCGGTCCGACTAGCGGGAGACACCGGGGAGCTGTTTTTT. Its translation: CASSPVRLAGDTGELFF.

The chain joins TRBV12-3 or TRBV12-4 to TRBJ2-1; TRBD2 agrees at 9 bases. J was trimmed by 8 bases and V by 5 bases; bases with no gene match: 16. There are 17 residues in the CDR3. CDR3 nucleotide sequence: TGTGCCAGCAGTGAACCCATAGCGGGAGCCAATGACGATGAGCAGTTCTTC. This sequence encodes CASSEPIAGANDDEQFF.

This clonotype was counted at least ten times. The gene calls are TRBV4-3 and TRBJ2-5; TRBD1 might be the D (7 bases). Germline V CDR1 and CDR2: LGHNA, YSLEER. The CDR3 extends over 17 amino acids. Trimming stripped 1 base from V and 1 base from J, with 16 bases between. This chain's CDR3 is CASSQGHRQGGQETQYF. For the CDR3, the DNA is TGCGCCAGCAGCCAAGGACACAGACAGGGAGGCCAAGAGACCCAGTACTTC.

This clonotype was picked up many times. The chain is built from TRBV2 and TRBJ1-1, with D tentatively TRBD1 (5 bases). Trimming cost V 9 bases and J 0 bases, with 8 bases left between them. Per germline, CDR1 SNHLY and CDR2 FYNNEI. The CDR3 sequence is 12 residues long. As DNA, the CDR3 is TGTGCCAGGAAGACAGTGAACACTGAAGCTTTCTTT. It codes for CARKTVNTEAFF.

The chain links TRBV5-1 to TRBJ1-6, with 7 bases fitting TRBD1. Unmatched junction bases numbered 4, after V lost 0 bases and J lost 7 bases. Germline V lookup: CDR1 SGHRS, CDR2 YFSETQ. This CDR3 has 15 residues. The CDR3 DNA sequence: TGCGCCAGCAGCTTGGGAGGGGGCTGGAATTCACCCCTCCACTTT. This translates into CASSLGGGWNSPLHF. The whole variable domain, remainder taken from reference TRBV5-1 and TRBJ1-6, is KAGVTQTPRYLIKTRGQQVTLSCSPISGHRSVSWYQQTPGQGLQFLFEYFSETQRNKGNFPGRFSGRQFSNSRSEMNVSTLELGDSALYLCASSLGGGWNSPLHFGNGTRLTVT.

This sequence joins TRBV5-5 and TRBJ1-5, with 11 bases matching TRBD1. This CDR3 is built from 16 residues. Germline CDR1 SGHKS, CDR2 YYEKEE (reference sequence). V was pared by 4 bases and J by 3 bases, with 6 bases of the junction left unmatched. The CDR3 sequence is CASSAGTGGVNQPQHF. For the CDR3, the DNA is TGTGCCAGCAGCGCCGGGACAGGGGGTGTCAATCAGCCCCAGCATTTT. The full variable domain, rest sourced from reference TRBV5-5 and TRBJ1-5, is DAGVTQSPTHLIKTRGQQVTLRCSPISGHKSVSWYQQVLGQGPQFIFQYYEKEERGRGNFPDRFSARQFPNYSSELNVNALLLGDSALYLCASSAGTGGVNQPQHFGDGTRLSIL.

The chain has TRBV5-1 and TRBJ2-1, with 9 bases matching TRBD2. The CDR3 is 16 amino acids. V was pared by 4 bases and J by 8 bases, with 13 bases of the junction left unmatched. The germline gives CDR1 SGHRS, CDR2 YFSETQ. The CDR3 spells CASSPEVAGVYDEQFF. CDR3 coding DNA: TGCGCCAGCAGCCCCGAAGTAGCGGGAGTGTACGATGAGCAGTTCTTC.

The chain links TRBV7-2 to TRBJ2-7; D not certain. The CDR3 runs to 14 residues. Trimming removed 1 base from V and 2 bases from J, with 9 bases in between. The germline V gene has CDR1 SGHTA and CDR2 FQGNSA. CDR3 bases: TGTGCCAGCAGCTTAGTGGCCAGGCCCTACGAGCAGTACTTC. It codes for CASSLVARPYEQYF.

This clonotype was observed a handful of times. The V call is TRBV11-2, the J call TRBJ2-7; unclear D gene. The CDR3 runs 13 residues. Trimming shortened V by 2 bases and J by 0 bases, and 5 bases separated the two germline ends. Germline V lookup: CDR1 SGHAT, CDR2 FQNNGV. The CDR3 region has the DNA TGTGCCAGCAGCTTAATGGCCTCCTACGAGCAGTACGTC. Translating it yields CASSLMASYEQYV.

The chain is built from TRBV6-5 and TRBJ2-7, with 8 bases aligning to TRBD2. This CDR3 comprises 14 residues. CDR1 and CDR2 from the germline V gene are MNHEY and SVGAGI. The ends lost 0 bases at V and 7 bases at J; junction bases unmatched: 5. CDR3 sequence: CASSYSSGRGEQYV. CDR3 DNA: TGTGCCAGCAGTTACTCCAGCGGGAGAGGGGAGCAGTACGTC.

CDR3 nucleotide sequence: TGCGCCAGCAGCTCGGTCGGGGGGACCCAAGAGACCCAGTACTTC. Its translation: CASSSVGGTQETQYF. The chain uses TRBV5-1 and TRBJ2-5; 7 bases are shared with TRBD2. V was clipped by 3 bases and J by 1 base; unmatched bases: 6. The germline gives CDR1 SGHRS, CDR2 YFSETQ. This CDR3 contains 15 residues.

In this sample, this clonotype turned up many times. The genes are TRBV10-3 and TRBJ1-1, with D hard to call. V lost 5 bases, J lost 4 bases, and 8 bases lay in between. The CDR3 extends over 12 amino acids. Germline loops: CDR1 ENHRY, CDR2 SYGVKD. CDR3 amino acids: CAISLGGTEAFF. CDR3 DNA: TGTGCCATCAGTCTAGGAGGCACTGAAGCTTTCTTT.

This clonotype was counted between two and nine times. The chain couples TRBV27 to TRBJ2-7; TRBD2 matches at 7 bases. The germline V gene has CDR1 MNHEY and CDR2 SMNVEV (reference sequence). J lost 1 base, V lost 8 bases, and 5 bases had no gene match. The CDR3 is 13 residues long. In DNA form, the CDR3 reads TGTGCCAGCTGGGGAGGGAGTTCCTACGAGCAGTACTTC. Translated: CASWGGSSYEQYF.

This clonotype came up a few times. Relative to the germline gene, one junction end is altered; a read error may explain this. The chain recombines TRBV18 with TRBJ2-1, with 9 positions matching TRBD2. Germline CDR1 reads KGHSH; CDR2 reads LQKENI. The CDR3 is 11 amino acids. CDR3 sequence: CASSPGTSFLF. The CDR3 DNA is TGTGCCAGCTCTCCCGGGACTAGCTTCCTCTTC.

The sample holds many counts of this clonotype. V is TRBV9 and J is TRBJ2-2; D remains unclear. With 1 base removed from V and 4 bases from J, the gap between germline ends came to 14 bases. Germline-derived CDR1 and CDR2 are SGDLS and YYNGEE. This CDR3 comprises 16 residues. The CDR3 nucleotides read TGTGCCAGCAGCGTATCCGGGCTGGTGGGCACCGGGGAGCTGTTTTTT. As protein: CASSVSGLVGTGELFF.